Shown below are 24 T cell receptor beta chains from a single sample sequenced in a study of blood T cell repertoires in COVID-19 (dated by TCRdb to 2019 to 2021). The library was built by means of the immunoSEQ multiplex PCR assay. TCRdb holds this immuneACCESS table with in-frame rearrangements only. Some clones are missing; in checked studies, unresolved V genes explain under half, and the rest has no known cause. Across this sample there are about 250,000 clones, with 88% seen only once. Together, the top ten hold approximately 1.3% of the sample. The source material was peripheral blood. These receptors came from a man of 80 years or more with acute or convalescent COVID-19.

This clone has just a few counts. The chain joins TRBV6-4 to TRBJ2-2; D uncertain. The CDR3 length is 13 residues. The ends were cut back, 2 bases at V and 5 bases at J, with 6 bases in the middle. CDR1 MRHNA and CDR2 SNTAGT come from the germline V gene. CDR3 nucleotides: TGTGCCAGCAGTGACAATCCGACCGGGGAGCTGTTTTTT. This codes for CASSDNPTGELFF.

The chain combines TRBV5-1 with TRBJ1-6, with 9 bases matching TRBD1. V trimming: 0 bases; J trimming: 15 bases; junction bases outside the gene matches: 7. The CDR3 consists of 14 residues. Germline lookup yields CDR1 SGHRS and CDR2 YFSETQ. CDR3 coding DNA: TGCGCCAGCAGCTTGGACAGGACAGGGGTTGGCCTCCACTTT. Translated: CASSLDRTGVGLHF.

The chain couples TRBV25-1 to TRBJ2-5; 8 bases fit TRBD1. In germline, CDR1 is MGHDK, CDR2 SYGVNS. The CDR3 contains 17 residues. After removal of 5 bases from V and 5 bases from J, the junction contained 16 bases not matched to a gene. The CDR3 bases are TGTGCCAGCAGTTTACTTGGACAGGGTGGGGGTAAGGAGACCCAGTACTTC. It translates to CASSLLGQGGGKETQYF.

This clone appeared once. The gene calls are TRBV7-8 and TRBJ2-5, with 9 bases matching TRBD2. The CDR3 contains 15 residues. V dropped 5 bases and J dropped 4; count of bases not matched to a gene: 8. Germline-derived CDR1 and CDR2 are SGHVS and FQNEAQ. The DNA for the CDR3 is TGTGCCAGCAGCCCAATGACTAGCGGAGCAGAGACCCAGTACTTC. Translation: CASSPMTSGAETQYF. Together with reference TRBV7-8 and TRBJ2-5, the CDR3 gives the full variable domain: GAGVSQSPRYKVAKRGQDVALRCDPISGHVSLFWYQQALGQGPEFLTYFQNEAQLDKSGLPSDRFFAERPEGSVSTLKIQRTQQEDSAVYLCASSPMTSGAETQYFGPGTRLLVL.

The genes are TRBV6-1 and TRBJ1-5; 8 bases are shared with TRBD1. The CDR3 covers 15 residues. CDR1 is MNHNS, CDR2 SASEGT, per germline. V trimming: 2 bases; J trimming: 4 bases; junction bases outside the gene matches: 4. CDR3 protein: CASSEWDRTNQPQHF. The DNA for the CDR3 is TGTGCCAGCAGTGAATGGGACAGGACTAATCAGCCCCAGCATTTT.

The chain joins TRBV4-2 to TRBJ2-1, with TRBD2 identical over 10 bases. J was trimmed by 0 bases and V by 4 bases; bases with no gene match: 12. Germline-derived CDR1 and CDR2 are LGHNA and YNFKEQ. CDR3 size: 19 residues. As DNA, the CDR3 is TGTGCCAGCAGCCCTAGGGGAGCGGGAGGGACTAGCTCCTACAATGAGCAGTTCTTC. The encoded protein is CASSPRGAGGTSSYNEQFF.

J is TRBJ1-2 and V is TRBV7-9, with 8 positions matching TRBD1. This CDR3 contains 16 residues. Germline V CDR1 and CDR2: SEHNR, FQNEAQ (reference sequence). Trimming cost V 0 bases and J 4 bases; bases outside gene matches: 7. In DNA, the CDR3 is TGTGCCAGCAGCTTAGCGAGAGGGACAGGCTTCTATGGCTACACCTTC. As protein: CASSLARGTGFYGYTF.

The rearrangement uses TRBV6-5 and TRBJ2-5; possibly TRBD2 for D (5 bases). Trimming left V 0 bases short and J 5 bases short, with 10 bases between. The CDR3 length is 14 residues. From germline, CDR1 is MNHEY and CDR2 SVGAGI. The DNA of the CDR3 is TGTGCCAGCAGTTACTCGTCTAGCTTGGAGACCCAGTACTTC. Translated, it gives CASSYSSSLETQYF.

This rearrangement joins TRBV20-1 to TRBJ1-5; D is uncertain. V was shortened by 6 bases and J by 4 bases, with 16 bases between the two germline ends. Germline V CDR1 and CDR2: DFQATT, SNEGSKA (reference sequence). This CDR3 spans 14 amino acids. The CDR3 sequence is CSASTNNGNQPQHF. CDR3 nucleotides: TGCAGTGCAAGTACAAACAACGGGAATCAGCCCCAGCATTTT.

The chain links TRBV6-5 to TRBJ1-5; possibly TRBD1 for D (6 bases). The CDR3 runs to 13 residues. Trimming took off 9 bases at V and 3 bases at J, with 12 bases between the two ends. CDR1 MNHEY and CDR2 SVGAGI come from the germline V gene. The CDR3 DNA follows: TGTGCCAGTCTCCAGGGGAACAATCAGCCCCAGCATTTT. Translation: CASLQGNNQPQHF.

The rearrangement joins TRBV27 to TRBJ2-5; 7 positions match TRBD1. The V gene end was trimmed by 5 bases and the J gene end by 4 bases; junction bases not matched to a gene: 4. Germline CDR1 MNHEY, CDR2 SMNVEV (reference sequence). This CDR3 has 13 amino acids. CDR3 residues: CASSPGQIETQYF. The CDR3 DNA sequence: TGTGCCAGCAGTCCGGGACAGATAGAGACCCAGTACTTC.

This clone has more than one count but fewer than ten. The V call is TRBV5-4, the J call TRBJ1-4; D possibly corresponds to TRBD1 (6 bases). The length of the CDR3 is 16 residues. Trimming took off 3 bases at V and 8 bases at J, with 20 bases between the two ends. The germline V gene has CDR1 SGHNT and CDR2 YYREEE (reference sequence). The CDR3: CASSSKSGGDGEKLFF. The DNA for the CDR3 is TGTGCCAGCAGCTCCAAGTCTGGGGGCGACGGGGAAAAACTGTTTTTT.

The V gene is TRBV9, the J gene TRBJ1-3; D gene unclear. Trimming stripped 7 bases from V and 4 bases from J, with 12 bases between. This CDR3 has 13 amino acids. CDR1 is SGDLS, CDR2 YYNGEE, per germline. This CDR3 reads CASAGGVGNTIYF. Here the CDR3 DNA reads TGTGCCAGCGCCGGCGGGGTGGGAAACACCATATATTTT.

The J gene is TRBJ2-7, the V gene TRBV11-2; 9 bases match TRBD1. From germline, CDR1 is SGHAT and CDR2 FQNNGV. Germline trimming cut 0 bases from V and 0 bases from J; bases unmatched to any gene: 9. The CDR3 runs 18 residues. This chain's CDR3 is CASSLDRTGGLSSYEQYF. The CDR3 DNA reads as TGTGCCAGCAGCTTAGACCGCACAGGGGGCCTCAGCTCCTACGAGCAGTACTTC.

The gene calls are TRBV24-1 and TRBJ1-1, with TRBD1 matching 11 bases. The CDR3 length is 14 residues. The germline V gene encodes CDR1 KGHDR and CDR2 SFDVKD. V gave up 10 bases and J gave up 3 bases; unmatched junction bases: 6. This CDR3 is CATGTGGGDTEAFF. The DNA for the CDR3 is TGTGCCACTGGGACAGGGGGAGGAGACACTGAAGCTTTCTTT.

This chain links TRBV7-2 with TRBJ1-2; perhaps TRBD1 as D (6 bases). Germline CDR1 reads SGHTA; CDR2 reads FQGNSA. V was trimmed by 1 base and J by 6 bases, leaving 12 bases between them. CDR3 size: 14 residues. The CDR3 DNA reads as TGTGCCAGCAGCTTAGGGACAGCCAACGATGGCTACACCTTC. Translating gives CASSLGTANDGYTF.

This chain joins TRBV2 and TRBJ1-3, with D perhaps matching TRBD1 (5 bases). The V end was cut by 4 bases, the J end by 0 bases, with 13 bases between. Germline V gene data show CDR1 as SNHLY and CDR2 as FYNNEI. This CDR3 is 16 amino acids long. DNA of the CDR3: TGTGCCAGCAGTGTGGAGGGACCCAGCTCTGGAAACACCATATATTTT. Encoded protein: CASSVEGPSSGNTIYF. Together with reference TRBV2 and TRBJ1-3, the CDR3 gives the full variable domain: EPEVTQTPSHQVTQMGQEVILRCVPISNHLYFYWYRQILGQKVEFLVSFYNNEISEKSEIFDDQFSVERPDGSNFTLKIRSTKLEDSAMYFCASSVEGPSSGNTIYFGEGSWLTVV.

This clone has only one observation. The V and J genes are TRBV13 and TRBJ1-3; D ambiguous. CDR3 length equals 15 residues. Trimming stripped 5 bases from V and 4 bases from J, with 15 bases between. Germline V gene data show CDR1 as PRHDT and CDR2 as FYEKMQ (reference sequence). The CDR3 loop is CASSPPDRLGNTIYF. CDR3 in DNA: TGTGCCAGCAGCCCCCCCGATCGGTTGGGAAACACCATATATTTT. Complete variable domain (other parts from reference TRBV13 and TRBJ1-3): AAGVIQSPRHLIKEKRETATLKCYPIPRHDTVYWYQQGPGQDPQFLISFYEKMQSDKGSIPDRFSAQQFSDYHSELNMSSLELGDSALYFCASSPPDRLGNTIYFGEGSWLTVV.

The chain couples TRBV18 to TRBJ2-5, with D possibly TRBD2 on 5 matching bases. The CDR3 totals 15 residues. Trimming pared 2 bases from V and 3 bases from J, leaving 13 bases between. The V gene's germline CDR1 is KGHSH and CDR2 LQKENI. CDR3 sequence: CASSPSSGVEETQYF. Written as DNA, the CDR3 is TGTGCCAGCTCACCATCTTCCGGGGTCGAAGAGACCCAGTACTTC.

The CDR3 spells CASSPTPRGQREQYF. The DNA for the CDR3 is TGTGCCAGCTCACCAACTCCCAGGGGGCAGAGGGAGCAGTACTTC. This sequence joins TRBV18 and TRBJ2-7, with TRBD1 identical over 8 bases. The CDR3 extends over 15 amino acids. CDR1 KGHSH and CDR2 LQKENI come from the germline V gene. J gave up 7 bases and V 2 bases, and 10 bases lay outside the gene matches.

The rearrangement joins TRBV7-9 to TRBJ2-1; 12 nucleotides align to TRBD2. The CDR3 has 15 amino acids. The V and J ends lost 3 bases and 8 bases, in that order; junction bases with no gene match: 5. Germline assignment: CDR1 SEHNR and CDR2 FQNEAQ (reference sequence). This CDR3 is CASSFPSGRAYEQFF. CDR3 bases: TGTGCCAGCAGCTTCCCTAGCGGGAGGGCCTATGAGCAGTTCTTC.

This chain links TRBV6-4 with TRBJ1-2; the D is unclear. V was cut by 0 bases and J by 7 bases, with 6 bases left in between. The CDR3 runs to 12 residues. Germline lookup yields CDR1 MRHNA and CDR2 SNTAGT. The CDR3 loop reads CASSDSRAGYTF. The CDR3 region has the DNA TGTGCCAGCAGTGACTCGAGGGCTGGCTACACCTTC.

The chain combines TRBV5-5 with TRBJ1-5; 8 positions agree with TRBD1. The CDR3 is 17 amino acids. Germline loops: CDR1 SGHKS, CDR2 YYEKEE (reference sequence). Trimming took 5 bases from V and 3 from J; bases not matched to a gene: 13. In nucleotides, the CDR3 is TGTGCCAGCAGAAGGGCTCAGGACAGGGTTAACAATCAGCCCCAGCATTTT. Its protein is CASRRAQDRVNNQPQHF. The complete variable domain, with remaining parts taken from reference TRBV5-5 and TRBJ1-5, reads DAGVTQSPTHLIKTRGQQVTLRCSPISGHKSVSWYQQVLGQGPQFIFQYYEKEERGRGNFPDRFSARQFPNYSSELNVNALLLGDSALYLCASRRAQDRVNNQPQHFGDGTRLSIL.

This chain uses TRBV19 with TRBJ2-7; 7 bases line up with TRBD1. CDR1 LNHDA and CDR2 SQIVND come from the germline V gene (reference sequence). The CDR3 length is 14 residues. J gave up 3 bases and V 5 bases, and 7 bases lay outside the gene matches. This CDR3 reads CASSLGQKGYEQYF. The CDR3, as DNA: TGTGCCAGTAGTCTGGGACAGAAAGGCTACGAGCAGTACTTC.